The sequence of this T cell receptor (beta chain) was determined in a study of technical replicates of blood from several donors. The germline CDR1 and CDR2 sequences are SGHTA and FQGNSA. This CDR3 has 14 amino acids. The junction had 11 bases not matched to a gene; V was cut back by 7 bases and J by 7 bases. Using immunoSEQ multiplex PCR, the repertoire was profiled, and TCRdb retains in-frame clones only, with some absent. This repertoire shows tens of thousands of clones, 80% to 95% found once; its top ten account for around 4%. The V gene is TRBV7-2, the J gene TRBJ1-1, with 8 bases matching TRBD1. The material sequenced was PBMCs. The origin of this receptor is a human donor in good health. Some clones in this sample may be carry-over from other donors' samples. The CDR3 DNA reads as TGTGCCAGCACCCCTTCGGTAACAGGGGGTGAAGCTTTCTTT. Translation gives CASTPSVTGGEAFF.